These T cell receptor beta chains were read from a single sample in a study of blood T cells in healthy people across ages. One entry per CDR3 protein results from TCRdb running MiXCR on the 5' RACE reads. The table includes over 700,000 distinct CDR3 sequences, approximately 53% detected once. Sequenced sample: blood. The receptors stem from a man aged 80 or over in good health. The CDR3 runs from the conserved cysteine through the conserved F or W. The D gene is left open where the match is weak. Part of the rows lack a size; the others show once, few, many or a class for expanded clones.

cdr3_aa: CASSLGLAGSNTGELFF
cdr3_nt: TGTGCCAGCAGCCTCGGACTAGCGGGGTCGAACACCGGGGAGCTGTTTTTT
clone_size: few
j_call: TRBJ2-2
cdr3_length: 17
v_call: TRBV3-1
d_call: TRBD2

cdr3_aa: CASSPLGGGGQPQHF
cdr3_nt: TGTGCCAGCAGTCCACTCGGGGGAGGCGGACAGCCCCAGCATTTT
clone_size: .
j_call: TRBJ1-5
cdr3_length: 15
v_call: TRBV6-5
d_call: .

cdr3_aa: CASSWADTDTQYF
cdr3_nt: TGTGCCAGCAGTTGGGCGGACACAGATACGCAGTATTTT
clone_size: .
j_call: TRBJ2-3
cdr3_length: 13
v_call: TRBV27
d_call: .

cdr3_aa: CSAATGDNQPQHF
cdr3_nt: TGCAGTGCGGCAACAGGGGACAATCAGCCCCAGCATTTT
clone_size: .
j_call: TRBJ1-5
cdr3_length: 13
v_call: TRBV20-1
d_call: TRBD1

cdr3_aa: CASSVAGRGNSPLHF
cdr3_nt: TGTGCCAGCAGCGTAGCGGGGCGTGGAAATTCACCCCTCCACTTT
clone_size: .
j_call: TRBJ1-6
cdr3_length: 15
v_call: TRBV9
d_call: .

cdr3_aa: CSARDPRAHQQYF
cdr3_nt: TGCAGTGCTAGAGATCCCCGGGCTCATCAGCAGTACTTC
clone_size: .
j_call: TRBJ2-4
cdr3_length: 13
v_call: TRBV20-1
d_call: .

cdr3_aa: CASSQGQGYSYEQYF
cdr3_nt: TGTGCCAGCAGCCAGGGACAGGGGTATTCCTACGAGCAGTACTTC
clone_size: .
j_call: TRBJ2-7
cdr3_length: 15
v_call: TRBV13
d_call: TRBD1

cdr3_aa: CASSWSGDYEQYF
cdr3_nt: TGTGCCAGCAGTTGGAGCGGGGATTACGAGCAGTACTTC
clone_size: .
j_call: TRBJ2-7
cdr3_length: 13
v_call: TRBV28
d_call: TRBD2

cdr3_aa: CASSRTGQGVLRAFF
cdr3_nt: TGTGCCAGCAGCCGAACGGGACAGGGGGTTCTACGAGCTTTCTTT
clone_size: .
j_call: TRBJ1-1
cdr3_length: 15
v_call: TRBV6-5
d_call: TRBD1

cdr3_aa: CATSRNSYNEQFF
cdr3_nt: TGTGCCACCAGCAGAAACTCCTACAATGAGCAGTTCTTC
clone_size: .
j_call: TRBJ2-1
cdr3_length: 13
v_call: TRBV24-1
d_call: .

cdr3_aa: CSVEQGRTGAFF
cdr3_nt: TGCAGCGTTGAACAAGGGAGGACTGGAGCTTTCTTT
clone_size: .
j_call: TRBJ1-1
cdr3_length: 12
v_call: TRBV29-1
d_call: .

cdr3_aa: CASSPQGTGVGNEQFF
cdr3_nt: TGTGCCAGCAGTCCTCAAGGGACAGGGGTAGGAAATGAGCAGTTCTTC
clone_size: .
j_call: TRBJ2-1
cdr3_length: 16
v_call: TRBV6-5
d_call: TRBD1

cdr3_aa: CSSGDNPNTEAFF
cdr3_nt: TGCAGCTCCGGTGACAACCCGAACACTGAAGCTTTCTTT
clone_size: few
j_call: TRBJ1-1
cdr3_length: 13
v_call: TRBV20-1
d_call: .

cdr3_aa: CASSLGVAGDSYEQYF
cdr3_nt: TGCGCCAGCAGCTTGGGGGTAGCGGGAGATAGCTACGAGCAGTACTTC
clone_size: .
j_call: TRBJ2-7
cdr3_length: 16
v_call: TRBV5-1
d_call: TRBD2

cdr3_aa: CASSEQAGTGRSNYGYTF
cdr3_nt: TGTGCCAGCAGTGAACAAGCCGGGACAGGGCGAAGTAACTATGGCTACACCTTC
clone_size: .
j_call: TRBJ1-2
cdr3_length: 18
v_call: TRBV25-1
d_call: TRBD1

cdr3_aa: CASSRGPTFYEQYF
cdr3_nt: TGTGCCAGCAGCCGTGGCCCGACATTCTACGAGCAGTACTTC
clone_size: few
j_call: TRBJ2-7
cdr3_length: 14
v_call: TRBV7-2
d_call: .

cdr3_aa: CASRRQGDAFF
cdr3_nt: TGTGCCAGTCGGCGACAGGGTGATGCTTTCTTT
clone_size: .
j_call: TRBJ1-1
cdr3_length: 11
v_call: TRBV9
d_call: TRBD1

cdr3_aa: CASSAGTSGKSYNEQFF
cdr3_nt: TGCGCCAGCAGCGCCGGGACTAGCGGGAAATCCTACAATGAGCAGTTCTTC
clone_size: .
j_call: TRBJ2-1
cdr3_length: 17
v_call: TRBV10-3
d_call: TRBD2

cdr3_aa: CASRISGTGGSYEQYF
cdr3_nt: TGTGCCAGTAGGATCTCCGGGACAGGGGGCTCCTACGAGCAGTACTTC
clone_size: .
j_call: TRBJ2-7
cdr3_length: 16
v_call: TRBV19
d_call: TRBD1

cdr3_aa: CASKDYGYTF
cdr3_nt: TGTGCCAGCAAAGATTATGGCTACACCTTC
clone_size: few
j_call: TRBJ1-2
cdr3_length: 10
v_call: TRBV2
d_call: .

cdr3_aa: CASSFWGQLAKNIQYF
cdr3_nt: TGTGCCAGCAGTTTCTGGGGTCAACTAGCCAAAAACATTCAGTACTTC
clone_size: .
j_call: TRBJ2-4
cdr3_length: 16
v_call: TRBV12-3/TRBV12-4
d_call: .

cdr3_aa: CASSLELAGNNEQFF
cdr3_nt: TGCGCCAGCAGCTTGGAACTAGCCGGTAACAATGAGCAGTTCTTC
clone_size: few
j_call: TRBJ2-1
cdr3_length: 15
v_call: TRBV5-1
d_call: .

cdr3_aa: CASTSGRTQYF
cdr3_nt: TGTGCCAGCACCTCGGGGAGAACGCAGTATTTT
clone_size: .
j_call: TRBJ2-3
cdr3_length: 11
v_call: TRBV7-2
d_call: .

cdr3_aa: CASSLGGQGTPYEQYF
cdr3_nt: TGTGCCAGCAGCTTAGGGGGTCAGGGGACACCATACGAGCAGTACTTC
clone_size: once
j_call: TRBJ2-7
cdr3_length: 16
v_call: TRBV13
d_call: .

cdr3_aa: CSARFPPLHF
cdr3_nt: TGCAGTGCTAGATTCCCACCCCTCCACTTT
clone_size: .
j_call: TRBJ1-6
cdr3_length: 10
v_call: TRBV20-1
d_call: .

cdr3_aa: CSVTGKYGYTF
cdr3_nt: TGCAGCGTTACAGGGAAGTATGGCTACACCTTC
clone_size: few
j_call: TRBJ1-2
cdr3_length: 11
v_call: TRBV29-1
d_call: .

cdr3_aa: CASSHGTEYNEQFF
cdr3_nt: TGCGCCAGCAGCCACGGGACGGAGTACAATGAGCAGTTCTTC
clone_size: .
j_call: TRBJ2-1
cdr3_length: 14
v_call: TRBV5-1
d_call: .

cdr3_aa: CASSRPRGLNTEAFF
cdr3_nt: TGTGCCAGCAGCCGCCCACGGGGCCTTAACACTGAAGCTTTCTTT
clone_size: .
j_call: TRBJ1-1
cdr3_length: 15
v_call: TRBV3-1
d_call: .

cdr3_aa: CASSYGTGAHEKLFF
cdr3_nt: TGCGCCAGCAGCTATGGGACAGGGGCCCATGAAAAACTGTTTTTT
clone_size: .
j_call: TRBJ1-4
cdr3_length: 15
v_call: TRBV5-1
d_call: TRBD1

cdr3_aa: CATSDRDRNQPQHF
cdr3_nt: TGTGCCACCAGCGACAGGGACCGCAATCAGCCCCAGCATTTT
clone_size: few
j_call: TRBJ1-5
cdr3_length: 14
v_call: TRBV24-1
d_call: TRBD1

cdr3_aa: CASSPTGQGAGEQFF
cdr3_nt: TGTGCCAGCAGCCCCACCGGACAGGGGGCCGGTGAGCAGTTCTTC
clone_size: .
j_call: TRBJ2-1
cdr3_length: 15
v_call: TRBV9
d_call: TRBD1

cdr3_aa: CASSLILQETQYF
cdr3_nt: TGTGCCAGCAGCTTAATTCTTCAAGAGACCCAGTACTTC
clone_size: few
j_call: TRBJ2-5
cdr3_length: 13
v_call: TRBV7-8
d_call: .